The 10 T cell receptor beta chains below were found in one sample sequenced in a study of cytomegalovirus exposure and HLA in healthy donors. PCR amplification relied on 60 Vbeta primers (plus 13 Jbeta primers). Clones were read by immunoSEQ multiplex PCR, and TCRdb kept only the in-frame ones, dropping some. Of under 40,000 clones listed, about 80% are singletons. Sequences were obtained from PBMCs. The receptors were gathered from a male donor in good health and CMV-seronegative.

The J gene is TRBJ1-1, the V gene TRBV7-2, with 8 bases fitting TRBD1. Looked up from germline, CDR1 is SGHTA and CDR2 is FQGNSA. This CDR3 comprises 15 residues. V shed 1 base and J 10 bases; nucleotides not matched to a gene: 11. The CDR3 loop is CASSLGTGGSRSAFF. CDR3 DNA: TGTGCCAGCAGCTTAGGTACAGGGGGATCACGGTCAGCTTTCTTT.

Of note for this clone: An end of the junction does not agree with germline; a read error may underlie this. V usage is TRBV19 and J usage is TRBJ1-4; no firm D call. This CDR3 is built from 13 residues. Germline-derived CDR1 and CDR2 are LNHDA and SQIVND (reference sequence). The CDR3 here is CASSWRSKEKLFF. Written as DNA, the CDR3 is TGTGCCAGTAGTTGGAGGTCTAAGGAAAAACTGTTTTTT.

The chain employs TRBV29-1 and TRBJ2-3, with D tentatively TRBD2 (6 bases). Germline V lookup: CDR1 SQVTM, CDR2 ANQGSEA. CDR3 length: 16 residues. Trimming removed 4 bases from V and 0 bases from J, with 17 bases in between. The CDR3 region is CSVAGVAGPSTDTQYF. The CDR3, as DNA: TGCAGCGTTGCGGGTGTGGCGGGGCCTAGCACAGATACGCAGTATTTT.

CDR3 protein: CAWSAQRRDRSTEAFF. CDR3 nucleotides: TGTGCCTGGAGTGCCCAGCGTAGAGACAGGAGTACTGAAGCTTTCTTT. The chain employs TRBV30 and TRBJ1-1, with a possible D match to TRBD1 (6 bases). Germline V CDR1 and CDR2: GTSNPN, SVGIG (reference sequence). Trimming cost V 1 base and J 5 bases, with 20 bases left between them. The CDR3 totals 16 residues.

Notes on this clone: This CDR3 is also generated by other DNA sequences in the sample. The gene calls are TRBV5-1 and TRBJ1-1, with TRBD1 matching over 8 bases. The CDR3 extends over 14 amino acids. J lost 2 bases, V lost 2 bases, and 2 bases had no gene match. Per the germline V gene, CDR1 is SGHRS and CDR2 is YFSETQ. The CDR3 region is CASSLSGGNTEAFF. The DNA of the CDR3 is TGCGCCAGCAGCTTATCAGGGGGCAACACTGAAGCTTTCTTT.

J is TRBJ1-1 and V is TRBV19; D is unresolved. Germline values: CDR1 LNHDA, CDR2 SQIVND (reference sequence). The CDR3 consists of 14 residues. V shed 5 bases and J shed 10 bases, with 20 bases lying between them. CDR3 protein: CASSRVSLPHGAFF. The CDR3 DNA reads as TGTGCCAGTAGTCGAGTGTCCTTACCCCACGGAGCTTTCTTT. The full variable domain, with the rest looked up from reference TRBV19 and TRBJ1-1, is DGGITQSPKYLFRKEGQNVTLSCEQNLNHDAMYWYRQDPGQGLRLIYYSQIVNDFQKGDIAEGYSVSREKKESFPLTVTSAQKNPTAFYLCASSRVSLPHGAFFGQGTRLTVV.

The gene calls are TRBV6-6 and TRBJ1-1; no reliable D call. The CDR3 is 12 amino acids. Germline assignment: CDR1 MNHNY and CDR2 SVGAGI (reference sequence). Trimming pared 5 bases from V and 3 bases from J, leaving 7 bases between. The CDR3 DNA reads TGTGCCAGCAGTCCCGACTACACTGAAGCTTTCTTT. Residues: CASSPDYTEAFF.

CDR3 DNA sequence: TGCGCCAGCAGCTTGCCGAGCGGGGACCTGGGAACCCAGTACTTC. Its protein is CASSLPSGDLGTQYF. V and J are TRBV5-1 and TRBJ2-5; 7 bases fit TRBD2. J lost 8 bases, V lost 1 base, and 11 bases had no gene match. The CDR3 spans 15 residues. Germline CDR1 and CDR2: SGHRS and YFSETQ.

This clone has a handful of counts. The chain combines TRBV6-1 with TRBJ1-4; maybe TRBD1 (6 bases). This CDR3 comprises 15 residues. CDR1 and CDR2 (germline): MNHNS, SASEGT. Between the trimmed V and J ends, which lost 1 base and 4 bases, there was a span of 10 bases. CDR3 sequence: CASSEGGGGNEKLFF. The CDR3 DNA reads TGTGCCAGCAGTGAAGGGGGGGGCGGTAATGAAAAACTGTTTTTT.

The chain employs TRBV19 and TRBJ2-7, with D perhaps TRBD1 (5 bases). This CDR3 has 15 residues. Deletions cut 0 bases from V and 5 bases from J, with 14 bases between. Germline V gene data show CDR1 as LNHDA and CDR2 as SQIVND (reference sequence). The CDR3 nucleotides are TGTGCCAGTAGTATAGATCAGGGCAGTACTAACGAGCAGTACTTC. Protein product: CASSIDQGSTNEQYF.